The entry that follows covers one T cell receptor (beta chain) sequence. Its antigen remains unidentified. This entry belongs to a study of T cells after yellow fever vaccination. Overall study results and limits: High-abundance clonotypes from the bulk population could contaminate FACS-sorted repertoires. Post-booster reappearance was seen for most primary-vaccination clones (roughly 96% CD4, about 88% CD8).

The CDR3 is 15 residues long. The V gene lost 4 bases and the J gene lost 5 bases, with 18 bases spanning the gap. Germline-derived CDR1 and CDR2 are SGDLS and YYNGEE. The study made its TCR cDNA through 5'RACE template switching. That step introduced a universal primer site along with UMIs. TCRdb analysed the 5' RACE reads with MiXCR anew, one entry per CDR3 protein. Here the sample spans tens of thousands of distinct CDR3 sequences, 7.1% being singletons. The chain recombines TRBV9 with TRBJ2-5, with a tentative D call TRBD1 (7 bases). Source: CD8+ T cells sorted from PBMCs, taken more than 4 days after the first yellow fever vaccination. The source of this sequence is a man aged 18 to 30 who received the YFV17D yellow fever vaccine. CDR3 coding DNA: TGTGCCAGCAGCCCGGAGGGGGCCCGATGGGAGACCCAGTACTTC. Its protein product is CASSPEGARWETQYF. Complete variable domain (other parts from reference TRBV9 and TRBJ2-5): DSGVTQTPKHLITATGQRVTLRCSPRSGDLSVYWYQQSLDQGLQFLIQYYNGEERAKGNILERFSAQQFPDLHSELNLSSLELGDSALYFCASSPEGARWETQYFGPGTRLLVL.